This record looks at one T cell receptor (beta chain) sequence and its context. Its antigen is still unknown. This sample is part of a study of T cell repertoires in cytomegalovirus infection. Study-wide points: In two of eight donors, the top clonotype was HLA-C-restricted CMV-specific.

The length of the CDR3 is 14 residues. Per germline, CDR1 SGHRS and CDR2 YFSETQ. Trimming removed 5 bases from V and 0 bases from J, with 12 bases in between. TCRdb redid the calling of the reads with MiXCR, one entry per CDR3 protein. The table includes 150,000 to 200,000 distinct CDR3 sequences, over 15% detected once. The J gene is TRBJ2-7, the V gene TRBV5-1, with D perhaps TRBD1 (5 bases). The TCR sequence derives from a human donor in good health (CMV status not recorded). Some clones in this sample may be carry-over from other donors' samples. The sequenced sample was CD8+ T cells from PBMCs. CDR3 region: CASSADRASYEQYF. DNA for the CDR3: TGCGCCAGCAGTGCCGACAGAGCCTCCTACGAGCAGTACTTC.